This TCR beta chain was recovered during a study of blood T cell repertoires in COVID-19. On the study more broadly: The analysed material was cDNA or gDNA that came from T cells, B-cell-depleted T cells, or PBMCs.

As processed by the authors: It was from reference gene primer amplification that nucleated cell counts were estimated. Generated by immunoSEQ multiplex PCR, the TCRdb table keeps only in-frame clones and is missing some. V and J calls and clone size are those listed in that table; D and trimming were worked out from the DNA. The sample includes hundreds of thousands of clones, over 75% of them seen just once. Germline V gene data show CDR1 as SGHTA and CDR2 as FQGNSA. This CDR3 region has 16 residues. V lost 1 base, J lost 3 bases, and 5 bases stayed unmatched. The sequencing input was peripheral blood. The chain is built from TRBV7-2 and TRBJ2-7; 11 bases map to TRBD2. This sequence originates from a woman between 50 and 59 years old with active or convalescent COVID-19. CDR3 sequence (DNA): TGTGCCAGCAGCTTAGAATGGACTAGCGGGTTCTACGAGCAGTACTTC. It is translated as CASSLEWTSGFYEQYF.